Sequencing of this TCR beta chain was carried out in a study of memory CD4+ T cells and cytomegalovirus serostatus. Study summary: This sample comes from healthy Belgian adults, about nine CMV seropositive, 24 seronegative.

The sort gate was single viable CD3+CD4+CD8-CD45RO+ cells for memory CD4+ T cells. Donors' CMV status reflects serum IgG against pp150, pp28, p38, p52. V was shortened by 4 bases and J by 8 bases, with 15 bases between the two germline ends. This CDR3 spans 13 amino acids. Germline CDR1 reads SGHDT; CDR2 reads YYEEEE. General study results and limits: Repertoires predicted CMV serostatus with median bootstrapped AUC of around 0.95. Each of approximately 70 CMV-associated TCRbeta sequences occurred in one to five individuals.

Some clones are missing from TCRdb's copy, which holds only in-frame ones; the method was immunoSEQ multiplex PCR. The sample contains under 45,000 clones, 70% to 80% of which appear only once. On this clone itself: Its antigen is as yet unknown.

The receptor's source is an adult in good health and CMV-seronegative. Sequencing input: memory CD4+ T cells from blood. The V call is TRBV5-6, the J call TRBJ1-2; D remains ambiguous. The CDR3 loop is CASSPTELFGYTF. The DNA for the CDR3 is TGTGCCAGCAGCCCTACCGAGCTATTCGGCTACACCTTC.